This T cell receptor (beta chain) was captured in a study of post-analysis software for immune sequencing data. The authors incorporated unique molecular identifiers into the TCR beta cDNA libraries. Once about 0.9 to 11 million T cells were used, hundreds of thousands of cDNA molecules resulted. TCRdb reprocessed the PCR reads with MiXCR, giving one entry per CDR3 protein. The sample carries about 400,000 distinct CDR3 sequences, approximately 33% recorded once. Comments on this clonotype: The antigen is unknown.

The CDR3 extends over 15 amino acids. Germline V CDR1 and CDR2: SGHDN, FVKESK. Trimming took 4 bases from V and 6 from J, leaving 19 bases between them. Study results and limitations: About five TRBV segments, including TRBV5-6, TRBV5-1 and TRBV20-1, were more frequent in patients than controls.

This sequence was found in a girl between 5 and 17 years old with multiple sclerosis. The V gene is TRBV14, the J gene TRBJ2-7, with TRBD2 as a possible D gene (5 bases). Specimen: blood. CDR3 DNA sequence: TGTGCCAGCAGCCTTATCGGAGGAAAGGGCCGCGAGCAGTACTTC. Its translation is CASSLIGGKGREQYF.